This entry lists 30 T cell receptor beta chains sequenced from one sample in a study of CD8 T cells in ankylosing spondylitis. TCRdb re-analysed the 5' RACE reads in MiXCR, keeping a single row per CDR3 protein. The data contain roughly 100,000 distinct CDR3 sequences, roughly 8.3% of them singletons. Material: blood, either unsorted or a sorted T cell fraction (not recorded which). Receptors originate from a male donor with ankylosing spondylitis or in good health (not recorded which).

This clonotype was counted ten times or more. The rearrangement joins TRBV21-1 to TRBJ1-2; the D call of TRBD1 is as the table states it, not checked on the DNA. TRBV21-1 has pseudogene status. The CDR3 is 14 amino acids. DNA for the CDR3: TGTGCCTTGGGGGACAGCAAAATAAACTATGGCTACACCTTC. It encodes CALGDSKINYGYTF.

This clonotype was recorded at least ten times. The chain joins TRBV29-1 to TRBJ1-2, with D possibly being TRBD1 (5 bases). This CDR3 contains 11 residues. V was clipped by 4 bases and J by 8 bases, with 11 bases between them. In germline, CDR1 is SQVTM, CDR2 ANQGSEA. The DNA of the CDR3 is TGCAGCGTTGTTAAAGGGGCCGGCTACACCTTC. Translation: CSVVKGAGYTF.

This clonotype has at least ten counts. This chain links TRBV20-1 with TRBJ2-1; 7 nucleotides align to TRBD2. The CDR3 length is 16 residues. The V gene end was trimmed by 5 bases and the J gene end by 4 bases; junction bases not matched to a gene: 14. CDR1 and CDR2 from the germline V gene are DFQATT and SNEGSKA (reference sequence). The chain's CDR3 is CSAGRGTVPEYNEQFF. CDR3 in DNA: TGCAGTGCTGGGAGGGGAACAGTCCCAGAGTACAATGAGCAGTTCTTC.

In this sample, this clonotype turned up many times. The V and J genes are TRBV7-2 and TRBJ2-1; D is unresolved. Deletions cut 6 bases from V and 1 base from J, with 7 bases between. Germline V gene lookup returns CDR1 SGHTA and CDR2 FQGNSA. This CDR3 is built from 13 residues. CDR3 region: CASSYRSYNEQFF. CDR3 in DNA: TGTGCCAGCAGTTACCGTTCCTACAATGAGCAGTTCTTC.

This clonotype was observed at least ten times. V gene TRBV20-1 combines with J gene TRBJ1-5, with D perhaps TRBD1 (5 bases). The CDR3 consists of 13 residues. Germline V gives CDR1 DFQATT, CDR2 SNEGSKA (reference sequence). The V end lost 5 bases, the J end lost 2 bases, and 10 bases lay between the germline ends. Here the CDR3 reads CSAGPRGNQPQHF. The CDR3 DNA reads TGCAGTGCTGGCCCCAGGGGCAATCAGCCCCAGCATTTT.

This clonotype has at least ten counts. The chain employs TRBV4-3 and TRBJ1-6; tentatively, D is TRBD1 (5 bases). The CDR3 runs to 19 residues. V lost 1 base and J 4 bases, leaving 20 bases between the germline ends. CDR1 LGHNA and CDR2 YSLEER come from the germline V gene. The CDR3 bases are TGCGCCAGCAGCCAAGGGGACCCTCGGCTCTCAATTTATAATTCACCCCTCCACTTT. Amino acid sequence: CASSQGDPRLSIYNSPLHF.

This clonotype occurred many times. The CDR3: CASSQEPSGGYEQYF. The CDR3 DNA reads as TGTGCCAGCAGCCAAGAGCCTAGCGGGGGCTACGAGCAGTACTTC. The V gene is TRBV4-2, the J gene TRBJ2-7; 10 bases agree with TRBD2. From germline, CDR1 is LGHNA and CDR2 YNFKEQ. The length of the CDR3 is 15 residues. Trimming removed 0 bases from V and 3 bases from J; junction bases left unmatched: 2.

This clonotype was seen ten or more times. The chain links TRBV20-1 to TRBJ1-5, with 9 nucleotides matching TRBD1. Per germline, CDR1 DFQATT and CDR2 SNEGSKA (reference sequence). The CDR3 sequence is 14 residues long. V lost 3 bases, J lost 11 bases, and 11 bases stayed unmatched. CDR3 loop: CSASLQGAPKTQHF. The CDR3 DNA is TGCAGTGCTAGTTTACAGGGGGCCCCAAAGACCCAGCATTTT.

The sample holds many counts of this clonotype. The chain has TRBV19 and TRBJ2-1; 8 bases agree with TRBD2. The length of the CDR3 is 14 residues. V gave up 3 bases and J gave up 4 bases; unmatched junction bases: 2. Germline CDR1 LNHDA, CDR2 SQIVND (reference sequence). CDR3 amino acids: CASSIVAGYNEQFF. Written as DNA, the CDR3 is TGTGCCAGTAGTATTGTAGCGGGGTACAATGAGCAGTTCTTC.

The CDR3 DNA sequence: TGTGCCAGCAGCTTAGCGCGGCAGGGCGCGCAGTACTTC. This encodes CASSLARQGAQYF. The J gene is TRBJ2-7, the V gene TRBV7-2; a possible D gene is TRBD1 (5 bases). Per germline, CDR1 SGHTA and CDR2 FQGNSA. The V gene lost 0 bases and the J gene lost 9 bases, with 12 bases spanning the gap. The CDR3 has 13 amino acids. Full variable domain (outside the CDR3, taken from reference TRBV7-2 and TRBJ2-7): GAGVSQSPSNKVTEKGKDVELRCDPISGHTALYWYRQSLGQGLEFLIYFQGNSAPDKSGLPSDRFSAERTGGSVSTLTIQRTQQEDSAVYLCASSLARQGAQYFGPGTRLTVT.

This clonotype has ten or more counts. This chain joins TRBV5-4 and TRBJ2-5; D is uncertain. Germline values: CDR1 SGHNT, CDR2 YYREEE (reference sequence). The CDR3 has 12 residues. Trimming cost V 3 bases and J 5 bases, with 8 bases left between them. CDR3 nucleotide sequence: TGTGCCAGCAGCTCCCAAGGGGAGACCCAGTACTTC. It specifies CASSSQGETQYF.

The chain combines TRBV4-1 with TRBJ2-1; 13 bases are a match to TRBD2. The junction had 5 bases not matched to a gene; V was cut back by 0 bases and J by 0 bases. The CDR3 is 19 amino acids. Germline CDR1 reads MGHRA; CDR2 reads YSYEKL. Here the CDR3 DNA reads TGCGCCAGCAGCCAAGATGGACTAGCGGGAGCTAGCTCCTACAATGAGCAGTTCTTC. Its translation: CASSQDGLAGASSYNEQFF.

This clonotype was counted at least ten times. V gene TRBV5-1 combines with J gene TRBJ2-3; D may be TRBD1 or TRBD2 (5 bases each). Germline-derived CDR1 and CDR2 are SGHRS and YFSETQ. This CDR3 has 14 amino acids. Deletions cut 2 bases from V and 0 bases from J, with 7 bases between. The CDR3 is CASSFGTSTDTQYF. The CDR3 DNA sequence: TGCGCCAGCAGCTTCGGGACGAGCACAGATACGCAGTATTTT.

There are many counts of this clonotype. The V gene is TRBV20-1, the J gene TRBJ2-7; D uncertain. The CDR3 length is 13 residues. Germline V gene lookup returns CDR1 DFQATT and CDR2 SNEGSKA (reference sequence). V was cut by 0 bases and J by 0 bases, with 6 bases left in between. CDR3 in DNA: TGCAGTGCTAGAGACAGGACCTCCTACGAGCAGTACTTC. Protein: CSARDRTSYEQYF.

This clonotype has a count of ten or more. This sequence joins TRBV5-1 and TRBJ2-5; 16 nucleotides match TRBD2. Unmatched junction bases numbered 2, after V lost 4 bases and J lost 5 bases. CDR3 length equals 15 residues. In germline, CDR1 is SGHRS, CDR2 YFSETQ. CDR3 sequence: CASSAGLAGGETQYF. CDR3 sequence (DNA): TGCGCCAGCAGCGCGGGACTAGCGGGAGGGGAGACCCAGTACTTC.

This clonotype was observed many times. The chain combines TRBV5-1 with TRBJ1-2; D ambiguous. The V and J ends lost 1 base and 0 bases respectively, with 10 bases between them. Germline lookup yields CDR1 SGHRS and CDR2 YFSETQ. There are 15 residues in the CDR3. This chain's CDR3 is CASSLSWEANYGYTF. CDR3 coding DNA: TGCGCCAGCAGCTTGTCGTGGGAAGCTAACTATGGCTACACCTTC. Full variable domain (rest looked up from reference TRBV5-1 and TRBJ1-2): KAGVTQTPRYLIKTRGQQVTLSCSPISGHRSVSWYQQTPGQGLQFLFEYFSETQRNKGNFPGRFSGRQFSNSRSEMNVSTLELGDSALYLCASSLSWEANYGYTFGSGTRLTVV.

This clonotype occurred many times. The chain is built from TRBV7-9 and TRBJ1-2; 7 bases line up with TRBD1. CDR1 is SEHNR and CDR2 is FQNEAQ in the germline V gene (reference sequence). Unmatched junction bases numbered 13, after V lost 5 bases and J lost 4 bases. The CDR3 runs 16 residues. The CDR3 DNA sequence: TGTGCCAGCAGCCCGACGCTAGGGGGCGAGGGCTATGGCTACACCTTC. Translating it yields CASSPTLGGEGYGYTF.

The chain combines TRBV18 with TRBJ2-2; 12 bases map to TRBD2. V dropped 4 bases and J dropped 5; count of bases not matched to a gene: 14. The CDR3 consists of 19 residues. From germline, CDR1 is KGHSH and CDR2 LQKENI. The DNA for the CDR3 is TGTGCCAGCTCACTTCTCAGACTAGCGGGAGTCGGAAGTACCGGGGAGCTGTTTTTT. Its protein is CASSLLRLAGVGSTGELFF.

About this clonotype itself: This may be a read error, as it is one base from a much larger clone. Since the CDR3 does not end with the conserved phenylalanine or tryptophan, this likely comes from a read error. This rearrangement joins TRBV12-3 or TRBV12-4 to TRBJ2-5; D remains ambiguous. This CDR3 spans 12 amino acids. Trimming pared 2 bases from V and 5 bases from J, leaving 6 bases between. CDR3 sequence: CASSLREETQYS. The CDR3 DNA reads TGTGCCAGCAGTTTACGCGAGGAGACCCAGTACTCC.

There are many counts of this clonotype. V gene TRBV29-1 combines with J gene TRBJ2-7; D is possibly TRBD2 (5 bases). Germline V gene sequence: CDR1 SQVTM, CDR2 ANQGSEA. The CDR3 is 13 amino acids. Trimming removed 5 bases from V and 3 bases from J, with 14 bases in between. The CDR3 DNA follows: TGCAGCGTTCAGCGGACGGAGAACTACGAGCAGTACTTC. Translation gives CSVQRTENYEQYF.

This clonotype was seen ten or more times. The V gene is TRBV19, the J gene TRBJ2-7; no clear D. Germline CDR1 is LNHDA and CDR2 is SQIVND (reference sequence). CDR3 length: 14 residues. V lost 8 bases and J 0 bases, leaving 14 bases between the germline ends. The CDR3 here is CASRPVASSYEQYF. In DNA form, the CDR3 reads TGTGCCAGTCGGCCGGTGGCCAGCTCCTACGAGCAGTACTTC.

As for this clonotype: A much larger clone differs from this one at a single base, so this may be a read error. The chain is built from TRBV7-8 and TRBJ2-1, with D possibly TRBD2 on 5 matching bases. V was trimmed by 2 bases and J by 4 bases, leaving 12 bases between them. There are 15 residues in the CDR3. Germline CDR1 reads SGHVS; CDR2 reads FQNEAQ. The CDR3 sequence is CASSLQRLIYNEQFF. As DNA, the CDR3 is TGTGCCAGCAGCTTACAGCGGTTAATATACAATGAGCAGTTCTTC. Filled out from reference TRBV7-8 and TRBJ2-1, the complete variable domain reads GAGVSQSPRYKVAKRGQDVALRCDPISGHVSLFWYQQALGQGPEFLTYFQNEAQLDKSGLPSDRFFAERPEGSVSTLKIQRTQQEDSAVYLCASSLQRLIYNEQFFGPGTRLTVL.

This clonotype was seen only a few times. The rearrangement uses TRBV4-3 and TRBJ2-2; 9 bases are shared with TRBD1. Trimming cost V 1 base and J 14 bases; bases outside gene matches: 8. The CDR3 has 14 residues. Germline V gene lookup returns CDR1 LGHNA and CDR2 YSLEER. CDR3 amino acids: CASSQGAGTGRLFF. The CDR3 nucleotides are TGCGCCAGCAGCCAAGGGGCGGGGACAGGGCGACTGTTTTTT.

This clonotype was counted at least ten times. The chain joins TRBV10-3 to TRBJ1-4; TRBD1 might be the D (6 bases). The CDR3 extends over 13 amino acids. V gave up 9 bases and J gave up 4 bases, with 12 bases separating them. Germline assignment: CDR1 ENHRY and CDR2 SYGVKD. CDR3 region: CAMRGAVNEKLFF. For the CDR3, the DNA is TGTGCCATGCGGGGGGCGGTTAATGAAAAACTGTTTTTT.

This clonotype was counted many times. The chain uses TRBV24-1 and TRBJ1-1; no clear D gene. Germline V gives CDR1 KGHDR, CDR2 SFDVKD. The V end lost 3 bases, the J end lost 0 bases, and 4 bases lay between the germline ends. There are 13 residues in the CDR3. The chain's CDR3 is CATSDRMNTEAFF. The CDR3, as DNA: TGTGCCACCAGTGATCGGATGAACACTGAAGCTTTCTTT.

CDR3 in DNA: TGTGCCAGCAGCCGACGTAGCGGGAGAGACTACGAGCAGTACTTC. Protein sequence: CASSRRSGRDYEQYF. The chain has TRBV3-1 and TRBJ2-7, with 9 bases aligning to TRBD2. In germline, CDR1 is LGHDT, CDR2 YNNKEL (reference sequence). With V trimmed by 4 bases and J by 3 bases, 7 bases remained unmatched. The CDR3 sequence is 15 residues long.

This clonotype has at least ten counts. The rearrangement uses TRBV29-1 and TRBJ2-1; TRBD2 matches at 9 bases. J was trimmed by 0 bases and V by 3 bases; bases with no gene match: 6. This CDR3 has 16 amino acids. Per germline, CDR1 SQVTM and CDR2 ANQGSEA. DNA for the CDR3: TGCAGCGTTGAGTCGCAACTAGCGGGCTCCTACAATGAGCAGTTCTTC. It translates to CSVESQLAGSYNEQFF.

The V and J genes are TRBV2 and TRBJ2-2, with D tentatively TRBD1 or TRBD2 (5 bases each). V was trimmed by 1 base and J by 1 base, leaving 7 bases between them. Per germline, CDR1 SNHLY and CDR2 FYNNEI. The CDR3 covers 15 residues. The CDR3 reads CASSEGDVNTGELFF. The CDR3 DNA sequence: TGTGCCAGCAGTGAAGGGGACGTGAACACCGGGGAGCTGTTTTTT. The variable domain in full, completed from reference TRBV2 and TRBJ2-2, reads EPEVTQTPSHQVTQMGQEVILRCVPISNHLYFYWYRQILGQKVEFLVSFYNNEISEKSEIFDDQFSVERPDGSNFTLKIRSTKLEDSAMYFCASSEGDVNTGELFFGEGSRLTVL.

Many counts were recorded for this clonotype. This chain joins TRBV9 and TRBJ2-1, with 9 bases fitting TRBD1. J gave up 5 bases and V 4 bases, and 10 bases lay outside the gene matches. Germline CDR1 reads SGDLS; CDR2 reads YYNGEE. This CDR3 has 16 residues. The CDR3 protein is CASSPWDRVLDNEQFF. The CDR3, as DNA: TGTGCCAGCAGCCCCTGGGACAGGGTGCTTGACAATGAGCAGTTCTTC.

This clonotype was found many times. A read error may account for a junction end that differs from germline. DNA for the CDR3: TGTGCCAGCAGCCTAGAACGACAGGGGAGGCAGTATTTT. Translation: CASSLERQGRQYF. The chain uses TRBV11-2 and TRBJ2-3, with 8 bases aligning to TRBD1. CDR3 size: 13 residues. Germline CDR1 reads SGHAT; CDR2 reads FQNNGV.